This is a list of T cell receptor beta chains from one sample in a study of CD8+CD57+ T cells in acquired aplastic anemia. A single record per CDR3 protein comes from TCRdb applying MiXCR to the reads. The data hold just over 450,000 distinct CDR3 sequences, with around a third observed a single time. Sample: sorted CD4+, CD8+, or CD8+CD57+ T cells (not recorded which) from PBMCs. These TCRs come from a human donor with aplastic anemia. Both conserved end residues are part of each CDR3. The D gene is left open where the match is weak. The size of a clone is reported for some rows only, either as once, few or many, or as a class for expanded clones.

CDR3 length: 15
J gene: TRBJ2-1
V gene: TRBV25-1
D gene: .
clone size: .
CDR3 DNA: TGTGCCAGCAGTGCCGTATCGGAGGCCTACAATGAGCAGTTCTTC
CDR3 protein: CASSAVSEAYNEQFF

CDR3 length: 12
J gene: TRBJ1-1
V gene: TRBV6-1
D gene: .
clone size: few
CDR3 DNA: TGTGCCAGCAGGCAGAGGAACACTGAAGCTTTCTTT
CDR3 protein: CASRQRNTEAFF

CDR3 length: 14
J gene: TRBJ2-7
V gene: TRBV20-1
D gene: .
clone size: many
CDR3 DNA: TGCAGTGCGCCAACAGTCCAGGGGGGCTACGAGCAGTACTTC
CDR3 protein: CSAPTVQGGYEQYF

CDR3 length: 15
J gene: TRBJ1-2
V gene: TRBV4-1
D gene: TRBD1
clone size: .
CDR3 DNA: TGCGCCAGCAGCCAACCCCGGACAGGGCGTCATGGCTACACCTTC
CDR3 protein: CASSQPRTGRHGYTF

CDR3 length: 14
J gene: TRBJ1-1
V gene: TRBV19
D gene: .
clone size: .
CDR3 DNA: TGTGCCAGTAGCATCGTGGGGCTGAACACTGAAGCTTTCTTT
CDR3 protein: CASSIVGLNTEAFF

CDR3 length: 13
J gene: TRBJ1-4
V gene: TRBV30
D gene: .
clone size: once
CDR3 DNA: TGTGCCTGGAGCGGCAGGGTGGGTGAAAAACTGTTTTTT
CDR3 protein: CAWSGRVGEKLFF

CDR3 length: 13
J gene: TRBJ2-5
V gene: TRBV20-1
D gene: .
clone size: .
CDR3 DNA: TGCAGTGCTAGCCGACAACTGCAAGAGACCCAGTACTTC
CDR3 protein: CSASRQLQETQYF

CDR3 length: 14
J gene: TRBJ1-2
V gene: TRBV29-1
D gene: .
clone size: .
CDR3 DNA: TGCAGCGTTGAATTGGCAGGTCTAAACTATGGCTGCACCTTC
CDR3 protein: CSVELAGLNYGCTF

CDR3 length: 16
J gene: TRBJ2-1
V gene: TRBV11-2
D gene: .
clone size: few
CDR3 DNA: TGTGCCAGCAGCTCGAGGCAGGCGGACTCCTACAATGAGCAGTTCTTC
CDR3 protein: CASSSRQADSYNEQFF

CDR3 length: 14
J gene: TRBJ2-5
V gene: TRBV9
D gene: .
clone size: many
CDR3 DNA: TGTGCCAGCAGCGTAGTAGCGAGTCAAGAGACCCAGTACTTC
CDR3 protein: CASSVVASQETQYF

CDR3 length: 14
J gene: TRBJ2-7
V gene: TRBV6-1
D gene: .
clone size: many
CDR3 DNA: TGTGCCAGCAGTACCAGGACAGATACCTACGAGCAGTACTTC
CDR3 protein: CASSTRTDTYEQYF

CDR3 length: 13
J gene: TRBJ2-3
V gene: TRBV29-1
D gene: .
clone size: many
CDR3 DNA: TGCAGCGTTGGAGGGGCACTTTTAGATACGCAGTATTTT
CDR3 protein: CSVGGALLDTQYF

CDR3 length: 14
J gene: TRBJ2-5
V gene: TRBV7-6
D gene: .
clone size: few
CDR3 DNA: TGTGCCAGCAGCTTAGTAACACGGCAAGAGACCCAGTACTTC
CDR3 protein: CASSLVTRQETQYF

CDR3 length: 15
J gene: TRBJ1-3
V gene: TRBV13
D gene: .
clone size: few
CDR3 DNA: TGTGCCAGCAGCCAACAAGGGTCGGCGAGAAACACCATATATTTT
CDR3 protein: CASSQQGSARNTIYF

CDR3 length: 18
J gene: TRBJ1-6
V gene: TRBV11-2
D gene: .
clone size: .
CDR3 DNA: TGTGCCAGCAGCTTAGATTTCCAGGGGAGCTCCTATAATTCACCCCTCCACTTT
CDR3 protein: CASSLDFQGSSYNSPLHF